This T cell receptor (beta chain) was obtained from a study of CD8 T cells in ankylosing spondylitis. Study outcomes and limitations: Among TCR beta sequences, a motif of under ten highly homologous variants appeared characteristic of ankylosing spondylitis blood. Reportedly, disease-linked clones are significantly enriched in ankylosing spondylitis patients' matched synovial fluid.

Library preparation for TCR beta used quantitative 5'-RACE with molecular barcodes. A single record per CDR3 protein comes from TCRdb applying MiXCR to the 5' RACE reads. There are over 600,000 distinct CDR3 sequences in the sample; roughly 19% occur only once, and over 15% lies in the top ten. This CDR3 spans 12 amino acids. Germline loops: CDR1 DFQATT, CDR2 SNEGSKA (reference sequence). A few counts support this clonotype. Its antigen remains unknown. The source is a male donor with ankylosing spondylitis. The gene calls are TRBV20-1 and TRBJ1-1, with D possibly TRBD1 on 6 matching bases. Material for sequencing was blood, either unsorted or a sorted T cell fraction (not recorded which). CDR3 protein: CSPRDTRPEAFF. The CDR3 nucleotides read TGCAGCCCGAGGGACACCCGGCCTGAAGCTTTCTTT.